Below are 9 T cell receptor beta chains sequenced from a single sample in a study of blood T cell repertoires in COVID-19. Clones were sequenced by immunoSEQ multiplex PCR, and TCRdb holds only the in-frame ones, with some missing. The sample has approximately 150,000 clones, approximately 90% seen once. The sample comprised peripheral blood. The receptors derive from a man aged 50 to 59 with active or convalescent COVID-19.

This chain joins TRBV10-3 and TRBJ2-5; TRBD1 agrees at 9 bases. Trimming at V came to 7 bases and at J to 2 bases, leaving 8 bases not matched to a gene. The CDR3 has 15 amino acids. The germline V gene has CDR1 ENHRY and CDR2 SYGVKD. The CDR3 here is CAITDSTGGQETQYF. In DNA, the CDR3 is TGTGCCATCACTGACTCGACAGGGGGGCAAGAGACCCAGTACTTC.

Here the CDR3 reads CASSMRAGGKNYGYTF. The CDR3 DNA reads TGTGCCAGTAGTATGAGGGCAGGGGGGAAAAACTATGGCTACACCTTC. This chain uses TRBV19 with TRBJ1-2; 7 bases fit TRBD1. With 3 bases clipped from V and 2 bases from J, the junction kept 9 bases outside the gene matches. CDR3 size: 16 residues. The germline CDR1 and CDR2 sequences are LNHDA and SQIVND (reference sequence). Variable domain in full (rest from reference TRBV19 and TRBJ1-2): DGGITQSPKYLFRKEGQNVTLSCEQNLNHDAMYWYRQDPGQGLRLIYYSQIVNDFQKGDIAEGYSVSREKKESFPLTVTSAQKNPTAFYLCASSMRAGGKNYGYTFGSGTRLTVV.

The CDR3 spells CSWRGGSDTQYF. The CDR3 DNA follows: TGCAGCTGGCGGGGGGGCTCAGATACGCAGTATTTT. V and J are TRBV29-1 and TRBJ2-3; TRBD2 matches at 9 bases. After removal of 8 bases from V and 4 bases from J, the junction contained 4 bases not matched to a gene. The CDR3 runs to 12 residues. Looked up from germline, CDR1 is SQVTM and CDR2 is ANQGSEA.

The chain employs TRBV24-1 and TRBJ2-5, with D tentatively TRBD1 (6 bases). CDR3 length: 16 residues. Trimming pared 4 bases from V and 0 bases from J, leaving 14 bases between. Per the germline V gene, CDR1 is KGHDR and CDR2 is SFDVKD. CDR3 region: CATSDPWTANQETQYF. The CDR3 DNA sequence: TGTGCCACCAGTGACCCTTGGACAGCAAACCAAGAGACCCAGTACTTC.

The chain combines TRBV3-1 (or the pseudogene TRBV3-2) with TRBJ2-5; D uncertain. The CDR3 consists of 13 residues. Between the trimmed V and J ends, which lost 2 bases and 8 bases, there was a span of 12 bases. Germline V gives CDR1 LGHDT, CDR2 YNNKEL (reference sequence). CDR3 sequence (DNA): TGTGCCAGCAGCCAACCGGGTCTGGATACCCAGTACTTC. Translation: CASSQPGLDTQYF.

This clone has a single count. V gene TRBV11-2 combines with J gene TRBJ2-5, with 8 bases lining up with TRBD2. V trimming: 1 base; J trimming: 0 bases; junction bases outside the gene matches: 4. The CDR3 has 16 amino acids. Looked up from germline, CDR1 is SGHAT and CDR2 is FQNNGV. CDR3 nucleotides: TGTGCCAGCAGCTTAGGGGCTAGCGGGTACCAAGAGACCCAGTACTTC. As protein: CASSLGASGYQETQYF. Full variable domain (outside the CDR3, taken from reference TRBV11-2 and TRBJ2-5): EAGVAQSPRYKIIEKRQSVAFWCNPISGHATLYWYQQILGQGPKLLIQFQNNGVVDDSQLPKDRFSAERLKGVDSTLKIQPAKLEDSAVYLCASSLGASGYQETQYFGPGTRLLVL.

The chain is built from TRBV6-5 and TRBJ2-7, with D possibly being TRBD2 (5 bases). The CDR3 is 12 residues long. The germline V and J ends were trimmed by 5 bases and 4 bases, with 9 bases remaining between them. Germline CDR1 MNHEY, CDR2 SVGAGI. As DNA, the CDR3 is TGTGCCAGCAGTCCCTCGGGATACGAGCAGTACTTC. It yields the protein CASSPSGYEQYF.

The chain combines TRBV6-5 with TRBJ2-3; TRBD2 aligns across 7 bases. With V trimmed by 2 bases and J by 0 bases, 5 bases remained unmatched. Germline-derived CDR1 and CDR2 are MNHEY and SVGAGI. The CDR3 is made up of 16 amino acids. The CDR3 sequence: CASSYLWGGSTDTQYF. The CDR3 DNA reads TGTGCCAGCAGTTACCTATGGGGGGGAAGCACAGATACGCAGTATTTT.

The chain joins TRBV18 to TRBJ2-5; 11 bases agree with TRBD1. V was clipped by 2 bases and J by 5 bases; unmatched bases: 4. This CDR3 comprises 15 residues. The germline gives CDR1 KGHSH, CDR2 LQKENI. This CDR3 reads CASSPGQGAGETQYF. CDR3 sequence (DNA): TGTGCCAGCTCACCAGGACAGGGGGCAGGTGAGACCCAGTACTTC.